This record covers a single TCR beta chain. Sequenced by immunoSEQ multiplex PCR; TCRdb stores in-frame clones only, minus some. The sample has about 210,000 clones, about four fifths seen once; the top ten hold approximately 8.1%. Trimming took 4 bases from V and 0 from J, leaving 14 bases between them. Germline-derived CDR1 and CDR2 are SGHRS and YFSETQ. The CDR3 contains 15 residues. The sample is drawn from a study of blood T cell repertoires in COVID-19. The sequencing input was peripheral blood. The TCR was taken from a woman in her forties or fifties with active or convalescent COVID-19. The gene calls are TRBV5-1 and TRBJ2-7; D perhaps matches TRBD1 (6 bases). The CDR3 region has the DNA TGCGCCAGCAGCGGGTCCGGGACACCCTCCTACGAGCAGTACTTC. This sequence encodes CASSGSGTPSYEQYF.